The clone carrying this T cell receptor (beta chain) was seen repeatedly, ten times or more. Its specificity is unknown. Ophthalmopathy patients all had a Clinical Activity Score of at least 3, a NOSPECS grade of at least 4 and disease under 3 months old. The data originate from a study of T cells in Graves' hyperthyroidism and ophthalmopathy. Study overall: Before any treatment, at initial diagnosis, peripheral blood was collected. Notes on the study in general: Ophthalmopathy was separated from stable hyperthyroidism by a 13 V-J model.

Per the germline V gene, CDR1 is SGHTA and CDR2 is FQGTGA. The CDR3 has 14 residues. Trimming stripped 4 bases from V and 4 bases from J, with 13 bases between. Amplified regions were TCR beta CDR3 sequences from RNA transcripts. TCR CDR3 underwent first-round RT-PCR with the HTBI primer set. One entry per CDR3 protein results from TCRdb running MiXCR on the multiplex PCR reads. Of around 600,000 distinct CDR3 sequences in the sample, 14% were seen once. The sequencing sample was made of blood. The receptor was derived from a woman aged 45-60 years with Graves' ophthalmopathy. This sequence joins TRBV7-3 and TRBJ2-5, with a possible D match to TRBD1 (5 bases). For the CDR3, the DNA is TGTGCCAGCAGCTGGGCAGGGTCGGGAGAGACCCAGTACTTC. Protein sequence: CASSWAGSGETQYF.